This TCR beta chain was profiled in a study of cytomegalovirus exposure and HLA in healthy donors. Study-level information: HLA-typed donors were the source of about 85 million unique TCRs, which an early data release held. Study-level findings and limits: Overall, around 160 TCR beta chains were annotated as cytomegalovirus-associated.

About this clone: The antigen is unknown.

Primers: 60 Vbeta forward and 13 Jbeta reverse. Produced via immunoSEQ multiplex PCR; TCRdb's table is partial and in-frame only. The profile shows about 78,000 clones, 80% of them singletons. Germline values: CDR1 SGHDT, CDR2 YYEEEE. V gave up 4 bases and J gave up 7 bases; unmatched junction bases: 4. The CDR3 covers 14 residues. This chain joins TRBV5-6 and TRBJ1-6, with 8 bases matching TRBD1. Material: PBMCs. This sequence was found in a man aged 45-65 years in good health and CMV-seropositive. CDR3 coding DNA: TGTGCCAGCAGCAAGGACAGGGACAATTCACCCCTCCACTTT. Protein: CASSKDRDNSPLHF.